Listed below are T cell receptor beta chains from one sample, sequenced in a study of T-cell reconstitution after alpha-beta-depleted transplantation in children. TCRdb re-called the PCR reads through MiXCR, storing one row per CDR3 protein. The sample consists of 600,000 to 700,000 distinct CDR3 sequences, around 17% of them appearing once. The input for sequencing was PBMCs from the stem cell graft donor, taken from the stem cell graft. The source is a human donor who donated a stem cell graft to a child with acute myeloid leukemia. CDR3s include the opening cysteine and the closing phenylalanine or tryptophan. D genes are given only for firm matches. Clone size is shown for a subset of rows, as once, few, many or a class of expanded clone.

J gene: TRBJ2-2; V gene: TRBV5-1; D gene: -; clone size: few; CDR3 DNA: TGCGCCAGCAGCTTGGAATTTAGTAACACCGGGGAGCTGTTTTTT; CDR3 protein: CASSLEFSNTGELFF
J gene: TRBJ2-7; V gene: TRBV29-1; D gene: TRBD1; clone size: many; CDR3 DNA: TGCAGCGTTGTCCCCGGACAGGGGGCTCCTCGCGAGCAGTACTTC; CDR3 protein: CSVVPGQGAPREQYF
J gene: TRBJ2-6; V gene: TRBV10-2; D gene: TRBD1; clone size: -; CDR3 DNA: TGCGCCAGCAGCCCTAGGACAGGGAGAGCTCCCGGGGCCAACGTCCTGACTTTC; CDR3 protein: CASSPRTGRAPGANVLTF
J gene: TRBJ2-5; V gene: TRBV12-3/TRBV12-4; D gene: TRBD2; clone size: many; CDR3 DNA: TGTGCCAGCAGTTCGGGACTAGCGGCAGAGACCCAGTACTTC; CDR3 protein: CASSSGLAAETQYF
J gene: TRBJ2-7; V gene: TRBV27; D gene: -; clone size: many; CDR3 DNA: TGTGCCAGCAGTTCTAGAGGCTCCTACGAGCAGTACTTC; CDR3 protein: CASSSRGSYEQYF
J gene: TRBJ2-3; V gene: TRBV7-9; D gene: TRBD2; clone size: few; CDR3 DNA: TGTGCCAGCACCTCTGGGACTACCCGCGAGGCAGATACGCAGTATTTT; CDR3 protein: CASTSGTTREADTQYF
J gene: TRBJ1-1; V gene: TRBV6-1; D gene: TRBD1; clone size: few; CDR3 DNA: TGTGCCAGCAGCCGTAACAGGGGTCAGAACACTGAAGCTTTCTTT; CDR3 protein: CASSRNRGQNTEAFF
J gene: TRBJ1-2; V gene: TRBV10-3; D gene: -; clone size: few; CDR3 DNA: TGTGCCCCCTTCGCTCGGGCGGACTTTTATGGCTACACCTTC; CDR3 protein: CAPFARADFYGYTF
J gene: TRBJ2-1; V gene: TRBV6-2/TRBV6-3; D gene: TRBD1; clone size: -; CDR3 DNA: TGTGCCAGCACCAGGAAGGGACAGGGTACCAATGAGCAGTTCTTC; CDR3 protein: CASTRKGQGTNEQFF
J gene: TRBJ2-5; V gene: TRBV7-2; D gene: -; clone size: -; CDR3 DNA: TGTGCCAGCAGCTCAGGGATCCAGTACTTC; CDR3 protein: CASSSGIQYF
J gene: TRBJ2-2; V gene: TRBV25-1; D gene: -; clone size: -; CDR3 DNA: TGTGTCTCGATAGGGGAATCCGGGGAGCTGTTTTTT; CDR3 protein: CVSIGESGELFF
J gene: TRBJ2-5; V gene: TRBV12-3/TRBV12-4; D gene: -; clone size: -; CDR3 DNA: TGTGCCAGCAGTCCCCGGGGTAGCGCTATACCTCAAGAGACCCAGTACTTC; CDR3 protein: CASSPRGSAIPQETQYF
J gene: TRBJ2-7; V gene: TRBV10-3; D gene: -; clone size: many; CDR3 DNA: TGTGCCATCAGTGGCTCGGGACAAGACGAGCAGTACTTC; CDR3 protein: CAISGSGQDEQYF
J gene: TRBJ2-7; V gene: TRBV12-3/TRBV12-4; D gene: -; clone size: few; CDR3 DNA: TGTGCCAGCAGCCCTATAGACAGATCCTACGAGCAGTACTTC; CDR3 protein: CASSPIDRSYEQYF
J gene: TRBJ2-7; V gene: TRBV4-3; D gene: TRBD1; clone size: -; CDR3 DNA: TGCGCCAGCAGCCAAGATAAGGGGACAGACCCCTACGAGCAGTACTTC; CDR3 protein: CASSQDKGTDPYEQYF
J gene: TRBJ2-7; V gene: TRBV9; D gene: -; clone size: -; CDR3 DNA: TGTGCCAGCAGCGCCCGAGGGGGGTCCTACGAGCAGTACTTC; CDR3 protein: CASSARGGSYEQYF
J gene: TRBJ1-1; V gene: TRBV7-9; D gene: -; clone size: -; CDR3 DNA: TGTGCCAGCAGCTTCTCCCTCAGGACAGCCGGCACTCAAGCTTTCTTT; CDR3 protein: CASSFSLRTAGTQAFF
J gene: TRBJ2-4; V gene: TRBV25-1; D gene: -; clone size: few; CDR3 DNA: TGTGCCAGCAGCCCTATGGAGGCCAAAAACATTCAGTACTTC; CDR3 protein: CASSPMEAKNIQYF
J gene: TRBJ1-2; V gene: TRBV5-1; D gene: -; clone size: few; CDR3 DNA: TGCGCCAGCAGCCCAAGAGATGAGTATGGCTACACCTTC; CDR3 protein: CASSPRDEYGYTF
J gene: TRBJ1-5; V gene: TRBV20-1; D gene: -; clone size: few; CDR3 DNA: TGCAGTGCTAGAAACGTCTACAGGGAGGAAAGTCAGCCCCAGCATTTT; CDR3 protein: CSARNVYREESQPQHF
J gene: TRBJ2-2; V gene: TRBV6-1; D gene: -; clone size: many; CDR3 DNA: TGTGCCAGCAGTCGTTCAGGGGTTACCACCGGGGAGCTGTTTTTT; CDR3 protein: CASSRSGVTTGELFF
J gene: TRBJ1-1; V gene: TRBV9; D gene: -; clone size: -; CDR3 DNA: TGTGCCAGCAATGGGGGGACGTGGAACACTGAAGCTTTCTTT; CDR3 protein: CASNGGTWNTEAFF
J gene: TRBJ1-1; V gene: TRBV27; D gene: -; clone size: many; CDR3 DNA: TGTGCCAGCAGTTGGAGGAGGAACACTGAAGCTTTCTTT; CDR3 protein: CASSWRRNTEAFF
J gene: TRBJ2-5; V gene: TRBV6-5; D gene: -; clone size: -; CDR3 DNA: TGTGCCAGCATTTATCAGGGTGGACGGGGGACCCAGTACTTC; CDR3 protein: CASIYQGGRGTQYF
J gene: TRBJ1-4; V gene: TRBV12-3/TRBV12-4; D gene: -; clone size: few; CDR3 DNA: TGTGCCAGCGGACCGACAGGAGGGGGTGAAAAACTGTTTTTT; CDR3 protein: CASGPTGGGEKLFF
J gene: TRBJ1-1; V gene: TRBV15; D gene: -; clone size: few; CDR3 DNA: TGTGCCACCAGCAGAGACGGGGCAGGGAGGAACACTGAAGCTTTCTTT; CDR3 protein: CATSRDGAGRNTEAFF
J gene: TRBJ2-1; V gene: TRBV29-1; D gene: -; clone size: few; CDR3 DNA: TGCAGCGTTCGACATGGGACCAACCTAAGGAATGAGCAGTTCTTC; CDR3 protein: CSVRHGTNLRNEQFF
J gene: TRBJ2-3; V gene: TRBV12-3/TRBV12-4; D gene: TRBD1; clone size: -; CDR3 DNA: TGTGCCAGCAGTTTACCCAGGGACAGTGTAAAAGATACGCAGTATTTT; CDR3 protein: CASSLPRDSVKDTQYF
J gene: TRBJ2-5; V gene: TRBV12-3/TRBV12-4; D gene: TRBD2; clone size: few; CDR3 DNA: TGTGCCAGCAGTCCCAGGGGAAGCGGGGGTCTAGAGACCCAGTACTTC; CDR3 protein: CASSPRGSGGLETQYF
J gene: TRBJ1-1; V gene: TRBV28; D gene: TRBD1; clone size: -; CDR3 DNA: TGTGCCAGCAGCAATCCAGGGGGCGCCAGGGCTGAAGCTTTCTTT; CDR3 protein: CASSNPGGARAEAFF
J gene: TRBJ2-1; V gene: TRBV20-1; D gene: TRBD2; clone size: many; CDR3 DNA: TGCAGTGCTACCCCGACTAGCAGCAATGAGCAGTTCTTC; CDR3 protein: CSATPTSSNEQFF
J gene: TRBJ1-2; V gene: TRBV5-6; D gene: -; clone size: -; CDR3 DNA: TGTGCCAGCAGCCCCCGCATCGGATTGGGCTACACCTTC; CDR3 protein: CASSPRIGLGYTF
J gene: TRBJ1-1; V gene: TRBV9; D gene: -; clone size: many; CDR3 DNA: TGTGCCAGCAGCGTAGGCCGCAGGGGAGGTGGGAACACTGAAGCTTTCTTT; CDR3 protein: CASSVGRRGGGNTEAFF
J gene: TRBJ2-3; V gene: TRBV5-1; D gene: -; clone size: -; CDR3 DNA: TGCGCCAGCAGCTTGGAGTCCGGGTTTGGCACAGATACGCAGTATTTT; CDR3 protein: CASSLESGFGTDTQYF
J gene: TRBJ2-1; V gene: TRBV4-3; D gene: TRBD2; clone size: many; CDR3 DNA: TGCGCCAGCAGCCTCTATACTAGCGGCGAAATACAGAGCTCCTACAATGAGCAGTTCTTC; CDR3 protein: CASSLYTSGEIQSSYNEQFF
J gene: TRBJ2-3; V gene: TRBV20-1; D gene: -; clone size: -; CDR3 DNA: TGCAGTGCTAGCCGACCGGGGGATGGCACAGATACGCAGTATTTT; CDR3 protein: CSASRPGDGTDTQYF
J gene: TRBJ2-7; V gene: TRBV5-5; D gene: TRBD1; clone size: few; CDR3 DNA: TGTGCCAGCAGCTTGCGGGTCGGGACAGGTCCCTACGAGCAGTACTTC; CDR3 protein: CASSLRVGTGPYEQYF
J gene: TRBJ1-1; V gene: TRBV7-2; D gene: TRBD1; clone size: many; CDR3 DNA: TGTGCCAGCAGCTTTACAGGGGGCCTGATGAACACTGAAGCTTTCTTT; CDR3 protein: CASSFTGGLMNTEAFF
J gene: TRBJ2-3; V gene: TRBV7-2; D gene: -; clone size: -; CDR3 DNA: TGTGCCAGCAGCCGGACCTACCGGGCGGATACGCAGTATTTT; CDR3 protein: CASSRTYRADTQYF
J gene: TRBJ2-1; V gene: TRBV20-1; D gene: -; clone size: many; CDR3 DNA: TGCAGTGCCAAACTACTAGCCGGGGCTCTCAATGAGCAGTTCTTC; CDR3 protein: CSAKLLAGALNEQFF
J gene: TRBJ2-7; V gene: TRBV20-1; D gene: TRBD2; clone size: many; CDR3 DNA: TGCAGTGCTCAGGGACTAGCGGGGCCATACGAGCAGTACTTC; CDR3 protein: CSAQGLAGPYEQYF
J gene: TRBJ1-4; V gene: TRBV12-3/TRBV12-4; D gene: -; clone size: few; CDR3 DNA: TGTGCCAGCAGCTCGGTCGGGTGGGAACTGTTTTTT; CDR3 protein: CASSSVGWELFF
J gene: TRBJ2-2; V gene: TRBV20-1; D gene: -; clone size: many; CDR3 DNA: TGCAGTGCTATAGGACGGACGTACGGGGAGCTGTTTTTT; CDR3 protein: CSAIGRTYGELFF
J gene: TRBJ2-5; V gene: TRBV20-1; D gene: TRBD2; clone size: -; CDR3 DNA: TGCAGTGCTAGGACTAGCGGGGCGGAAGAGACCCAGTACTTC; CDR3 protein: CSARTSGAEETQYF